The clone carrying this T cell receptor beta chain showed up many times. Its antigen is undetermined. Researchers made TCR beta libraries by using iRepertoire HTBI primers and running Arm-PCR on CDR3 regions. MiXCR, applied by TCRdb to the multiplex PCR reads, yields one record per CDR3 protein. This repertoire shows about 620,000 distinct CDR3 sequences, approximately 15% found once; its top ten account for approximately 20%. V dropped 1 base and J dropped 5 bases, with 12 bases sitting between them. There are 14 residues in the CDR3. From germline, CDR1 is PRHDT and CDR2 FYEKMQ (reference sequence). The data stem from a study of regulatory T cells in long-lasting Graves disease. Overall study findings and caveats: Accuracy may have suffered from the small sample size.

Time point in this sample: newly diagnosed GD, antithyroid drugs for less than 3 months. From PBMCs, RNA was extracted and then used to make the TCR library. These sequences were also reported in another study, on T cells in Graves' hyperthyroidism and ophthalmopathy. That investigation notes: Patients aged 18 to 65 with hyperthyroidism were newly diagnosed, with duration under 2 months. During a first-round RT-PCR of the TCR CDR3, the HTBI primer set was used.

The source was peripheral blood mononuclear cells (PBMCs), collected at new diagnosis, from a patient treated with antithyroid drugs. This rearrangement joins TRBV13 to TRBJ2-7; tentatively, D is TRBD2 (5 bases). The TCR was taken from a woman aged 25 to 39 with Graves disease. The CDR3 nucleotides are TGTGCCAGCAGCTTAGCGGGAAGGCTTAACGAGCAGTACTTC. Amino acid sequence: CASSLAGRLNEQYF.